The clone carrying this TCR beta chain was counted once. Its target is unknown. Germline V CDR1 and CDR2: SNHLY, FYNNEI. This CDR3 contains 12 residues. Trimming stripped 6 bases from V and 7 bases from J, with 12 bases between. RNA extraction was followed by reverse transcription into cDNA, which acted as the sequencing template. This table comes from immunoSEQ multiplex PCR, and its TCRdb copy is limited to in-frame clones, with some not included. The sample yields 200,000 to 250,000 clones, around 65% seen once. These data belong to a study of CD8+ T cells in alopecia areata. For the study at large: Treated patients were given oral tofacitinib, which was dosed at 5 to 10 mg twice daily. General study findings and limits: Tofacitinib produced a significant decrease in scalp clonality and in expanded CD8+ clones among the top 100. Although TCR sharing was seen in mice, sharing across patients was less clear, possibly for HLA-related reasons.

Treatment defined: oral pan-JAK inhibitor, 5-10 mg twice daily. Researchers took lesional scalp punch biopsies and peripheral blood from people who were alopecia areata patients. The rearrangement joins TRBV2 to TRBJ1-2, with TRBD1 as a possible D gene (5 bases). The material was CD4+ T cells sorted from blood, obtained at week 4, from a patient treated with tofacitinib. This clonotype was sampled from a human donor with alopecia areata. The CDR3, as DNA: TGTGCCAGCAGAGGGGTCCCACCTGGCTACACCTTC. Translation gives CASRGVPPGYTF.